The rows below give T cell receptor beta chains drawn from one sample of a study of T cell changes during pregnancy in multiple sclerosis. Measured with immunoSEQ multiplex PCR; TCRdb has only the in-frame clones, and not every one. The table shows tens of thousands of clones, with 93% occurring only once. Here the sequenced sample was CD8+ T cells from peripheral blood mononuclear cells, taken in the third trimester of pregnancy. The receptors were gathered from a female donor with multiple sclerosis, enrolled in a pregnancy study. The CDR3 runs from the conserved cysteine through the conserved F or W. Each record gives: V gene, D gene, CDR3 protein. D genes are given only for firm matches.

TRBV10-3	TRBD1	CAISASGQGITGELFF
TRBV6-1	TRBD1	CASSESEPNLDRENGLGQYF
TRBV5-4	TRBD2	CASSLSGGAETQYF
TRBV7-6	TRBD1	CASSSGTGVSTEAFF
TRBV4-1	NA	CASSQESVGIGRYEQYF
TRBV27	TRBD1	CASSFQDRGVEKLFF
TRBV9	NA	CASSGAQRDSPLHF
TRBV29-1	NA	CSVGREGEKLFF
TRBV6-5	TRBD1	CASRIPGQYNSPLHF
TRBV28	NA	CASSFVRVTNEKLFF
TRBV13	TRBD2	CASSPTVKAGGQQETQYF
TRBV7-9	NA	CASSSGNNEQFF
TRBV9	NA	CASSVDAGINTEAFF
TRBV29-1	TRBD2	CSVGSGEDNEQFF
TRBV7-9	NA	CASSLGGLVPNEKLFF
TRBV27	TRBD1	CASSLVGPSGTGYSPLHF
TRBV25-1	NA	CASSEGARYGYTF
TRBV9	TRBD1	CASSVATTGATDTQYF
TRBV6-1	NA	CASSRGNQPQHF